The 27 T cell receptor beta chains reported below all come from one sample, sequenced in a study of cytomegalovirus exposure and HLA in healthy donors. Some clones are missing from TCRdb's copy, which holds only in-frame ones; the method was immunoSEQ multiplex PCR. Of 150,000 or so clones in the sample, roughly 91% were seen once. Sequencing was done on a sample of PBMCs. Every receptor here comes from a woman under 30 in good health and CMV-seropositive.

The chain carries TRBV6-1 and TRBJ2-1; 10 positions agree with TRBD2. CDR1 is MNHNS and CDR2 is SASEGT in the germline V gene. The J segment lost 10 bases and the V segment lost 1 base, leaving 4 bases of the junction unmatched. CDR3 length: 14 amino acids. The CDR3 coding sequence is TGTGCCAGCAGTGAAGGATCAGCGGGAGGGGAGCAGTTCTTC. Protein sequence: CASSEGSAGGEQFF.

The rearrangement uses TRBV7-2 and TRBJ2-1, with TRBD2 matching 7 bases. Germline CDR1 SGHTA, CDR2 FQGNSA. This CDR3 is 14 amino acids long. J was trimmed by 8 bases and V by 3 bases; bases with no gene match: 7. The DNA of the CDR3 is TGTGCCAGCAGCTTCAGACTAGCTGGGGATGAGCAGTTCTTC. Its protein is CASSFRLAGDEQFF.

The gene calls are TRBV5-1 and TRBJ1-4; a possible D gene is TRBD1 (6 bases). Germline values: CDR1 SGHRS, CDR2 YFSETQ. The CDR3 has 16 amino acids. V shed 4 bases and J shed 3 bases, with 16 bases lying between them. The CDR3 reads CASSADSVRSNEKLFF. CDR3 sequence (DNA): TGCGCCAGCAGCGCGGACAGCGTTCGGTCTAATGAAAAACTGTTTTTT.

The chain combines TRBV6-6 with TRBJ2-7, with D possibly TRBD2 on 5 matching bases. The ends were cut back, 6 bases at V and 3 bases at J, with 15 bases in the middle. Per germline, CDR1 MNHNY and CDR2 SVGAGI (reference sequence). The CDR3 totals 14 residues. Here the CDR3 reads CASRMDGVGYEQYF. The DNA of the CDR3 is TGTGCCAGCAGGATGGACGGGGTCGGCTACGAGCAGTACTTC.

V and J are TRBV7-9 and TRBJ1-5, with TRBD1 matching 9 bases. Germline V gene sequence: CDR1 SEHNR, CDR2 FQNEAQ (reference sequence). The CDR3 is made up of 15 amino acids. Trimming cost V 1 base and J 7 bases; bases outside gene matches: 5. CDR3 nucleotides: TGTGCCAGCAGCTTAGAGGGACAGGGTAACCAGCCCCAGCATTTT. It codes for CASSLEGQGNQPQHF.

The gene calls are TRBV6-5 and TRBJ2-2; TRBD1 is a possible D gene (5 bases). Per the germline V gene, CDR1 is MNHEY and CDR2 is SVGAGI. The CDR3 spans 16 residues. V was clipped by 0 bases and J by 7 bases, with 15 bases between them. CDR3 bases: TGTGCCAGCAGTTACTCAAATCTCCAGGGTCTCGGGGAGCTGTTTTTT. It yields the protein CASSYSNLQGLGELFF.

The J gene is TRBJ2-3, the V gene TRBV4-3; TRBD2 matches 11 bases. With V trimmed by 2 bases and J by 4 bases, 5 bases remained unmatched. From germline, CDR1 is LGHNA and CDR2 YSLEER. The CDR3 contains 16 residues. CDR3 sequence: CASSQITSGRADTQYF. In nucleotides, the CDR3 is TGCGCCAGCAGCCAAATTACTAGCGGGAGAGCAGATACGCAGTATTTT.

V gene TRBV4-1 combines with J gene TRBJ2-2, with D hard to call. The CDR3 extends over 15 amino acids. CDR1 and CDR2 from the germline V gene are MGHRA and YSYEKL. Trimming shortened V by 0 bases and J by 6 bases, and 11 bases separated the two germline ends. DNA of the CDR3: TGCGCCAGCAGCCAAGATATGTTTTTAGCCGGGGAGCTGTTTTTT. Amino acid sequence: CASSQDMFLAGELFF.

The V call is TRBV7-6, the J call TRBJ2-3; a possible D gene is TRBD1 (8 bases). This CDR3 spans 18 amino acids. Germline V gene data show CDR1 as SGHVS and CDR2 as FNYEAQ. The V end was cut by 4 bases, the J end by 0 bases, with 20 bases between. CDR3 protein: CASSSTGGTGPSTDTQYF. The DNA of the CDR3 is TGTGCCAGCAGCTCTACCGGGGGGACAGGTCCTAGCACAGATACGCAGTATTTT.

V and J are TRBV6-5 and TRBJ1-2; D is possibly TRBD1 (6 bases). Germline loops: CDR1 MNHEY, CDR2 SVGAGI. V lost 6 bases and J 7 bases, leaving 21 bases between the germline ends. This CDR3 is built from 15 residues. The CDR3 reads CASSPEIHRAGGYTF. Here the CDR3 DNA reads TGTGCCAGCAGCCCTGAGATACACAGGGCAGGTGGCTACACCTTC.

The V gene is TRBV5-1, the J gene TRBJ2-5, with 8 bases aligning to TRBD1. The CDR3 runs to 14 residues. Germline CDR1 and CDR2: SGHRS and YFSETQ. With V trimmed by 4 bases and J by 10 bases, 12 bases remained unmatched. The CDR3 sequence is CASSKGQAGTDQYF. The DNA for the CDR3 is TGCGCCAGCAGCAAGGGACAGGCGGGGACTGACCAGTACTTC.

The chain links TRBV11-1 to TRBJ2-5, with 13 nucleotides matching TRBD2. V trimming: 2 bases; J trimming: 5 bases; junction bases outside the gene matches: 5. Germline CDR1 SGHAT, CDR2 FQDESV (reference sequence). This CDR3 is built from 16 residues. The CDR3 DNA reads TGTGCCAGCAGCTTAAGACTAGCGGGAGGCGGGGAGACCCAGTACTTC. It yields the protein CASSLRLAGGGETQYF.

This sequence joins TRBV6-5 and TRBJ2-3; 8 nucleotides align to TRBD1. This CDR3 is built from 13 residues. The junction had 0 bases not matched to a gene; V was cut back by 6 bases and J by 1 base. Germline V gene sequence: CDR1 MNHEY, CDR2 SVGAGI. The CDR3 sequence is CASRDRGTDTQYF. The CDR3 coding sequence is TGTGCCAGCAGGGACAGGGGCACAGATACGCAGTATTTT.

This clone was recorded once. The V gene is TRBV7-9, the J gene TRBJ2-7; TRBD1 is a possible D gene (6 bases). Trimming left V 1 base short and J 2 bases short, with 12 bases between. The length of the CDR3 is 15 residues. The germline V gene has CDR1 SEHNR and CDR2 FQNEAQ (reference sequence). CDR3 loop: CASSLVTGRTYEQYF. CDR3 in DNA: TGTGCCAGCAGCTTAGTAACAGGGAGAACCTACGAGCAGTACTTC.

The chain carries TRBV19 and TRBJ2-6; D perhaps matches TRBD2 (5 bases). This CDR3 has 14 amino acids. Deletions cut 7 bases from V and 4 bases from J, with 11 bases between. Germline V CDR1 and CDR2: LNHDA, SQIVND (reference sequence). The CDR3 protein is CASTLGRGANVLTF. CDR3 DNA: TGTGCCAGTACCCTGGGGAGAGGGGCCAACGTCCTGACTTTC. The variable domain in full, with the rest retrieved from reference TRBV19 and TRBJ2-6, is DGGITQSPKYLFRKEGQNVTLSCEQNLNHDAMYWYRQDPGQGLRLIYYSQIVNDFQKGDIAEGYSVSREKKESFPLTVTSAQKNPTAFYLCASTLGRGANVLTFGAGSRLTVL.

The genes are TRBV9 and TRBJ2-3, with TRBD1 matching over 11 bases. CDR1 and CDR2 from the germline V gene are SGDLS and YYNGEE. The CDR3 is 16 amino acids. V shed 3 bases, J shed 5 bases, and the junction held 8 bases outside the gene matches. The DNA of the CDR3 is TGTGCCAGCAGCGAGGGGGACAGGGGGATGATAGATACGCAGTATTTT. As protein: CASSEGDRGMIDTQYF.

This clone has only a few counts. The V gene is TRBV7-2, the J gene TRBJ2-7; 9 bases line up with TRBD2. With 5 bases clipped from V and 4 bases from J, the junction kept 9 bases outside the gene matches. This CDR3 spans 15 amino acids. From germline, CDR1 is SGHTA and CDR2 FQGNSA. The CDR3: CASSPLAGGPYEQYF. CDR3 nucleotide sequence: TGTGCCAGCAGCCCCCTGGCGGGAGGGCCTTACGAGCAGTACTTC.

The chain recombines TRBV28 with TRBJ1-3; 7 nucleotides align to TRBD1. This CDR3 has 16 residues. Germline CDR1 MDHEN, CDR2 SYDVKM. V lost 6 bases, J lost 1 base, and 9 bases stayed unmatched. The CDR3 region is CASRQTGTISGNTIYF. The CDR3 DNA reads TGTGCCAGCAGACAGACAGGGACAATTTCTGGAAACACCATATATTTT.

This chain links TRBV7-9 with TRBJ2-7, with TRBD1 matching over 7 bases. Germline V gene lookup returns CDR1 SEHNR and CDR2 FQNEAQ (reference sequence). The CDR3 has 14 amino acids. The V gene end was trimmed by 2 bases and the J gene end by 3 bases; junction bases not matched to a gene: 4. CDR3 DNA sequence: TGTGCCAGCAGCTTATACGGGACAGACTACGAGCAGTACTTC. Its protein product is CASSLYGTDYEQYF.

This clone was recorded a few times. The chain employs TRBV19 and TRBJ1-2, with D maybe TRBD1 (6 bases). Trimming stripped 4 bases from V and 0 bases from J, with 9 bases between. CDR3 length equals 14 residues. CDR1 is LNHDA and CDR2 is SQIVND in the germline V gene (reference sequence). The CDR3 sequence: CASSKDRANYGYTF. The CDR3 DNA follows: TGTGCCAGTAGTAAGGACAGAGCTAACTATGGCTACACCTTC.

This clone was counted once. The chain combines TRBV7-9 with TRBJ2-7; D ambiguous. Trimming took 3 bases from V and 6 from J, leaving 9 bases between them. The CDR3 has 12 residues. CDR1 and CDR2 (germline): SEHNR, FQNEAQ (reference sequence). The CDR3 loop reads CASSFTTAEQYF. In DNA form, the CDR3 reads TGTGCCAGCAGCTTTACCACTGCCGAGCAGTACTTC.

V and J are TRBV6-5 and TRBJ1-2; 7 nucleotides match TRBD1. Per germline, CDR1 MNHEY and CDR2 SVGAGI. The CDR3 extends over 14 amino acids. The V segment lost 5 bases and the J segment 10 bases; nucleotides outside the gene matches: 13. In DNA, the CDR3 is TGTGCCAGCAGTAAGCTAGGGGGCCTCTCGGACTACACCTTC. Residues: CASSKLGGLSDYTF.

This sequence joins TRBV5-1 and TRBJ2-1; D uncertain. There are 17 residues in the CDR3. Trimming left V 2 bases short and J 1 base short, with 16 bases between. Germline-derived CDR1 and CDR2 are SGHRS and YFSETQ. For the CDR3, the DNA is TGCGCCAGCAGCTTAACGCGTCCGGAGACTTCCTACAATGAGCAGTTCTTC. This encodes CASSLTRPETSYNEQFF.

The rearrangement links TRBV2 to TRBJ2-2, with 7 bases that match TRBD2. Germline V gives CDR1 SNHLY, CDR2 FYNNEI. J lost 2 bases, V lost 4 bases, and 10 bases had no gene match. The CDR3 covers 17 residues. Here the CDR3 DNA reads TGTGCCAGCAGTGGCCCGGGGGGAGCGGATAACACCGGGGAGCTGTTTTTT. Translation: CASSGPGGADNTGELFF.

V gene TRBV10-2 combines with J gene TRBJ2-3, with TRBD1 identical over 9 bases. The CDR3 extends over 16 amino acids. Trimming cost V 4 bases and J 2 bases; bases outside gene matches: 7. Germline CDR1 and CDR2: WSHSY and SAAADI. The CDR3 reads CASSGSDRGYTDTQYF. The CDR3 nucleotides read TGCGCCAGCAGTGGGTCGGACAGGGGCTACACAGATACGCAGTATTTT.

The V and J genes are TRBV5-1 and TRBJ2-3; 11 bases map to TRBD2. Per germline, CDR1 SGHRS and CDR2 YFSETQ. The CDR3 totals 16 residues. The ends lost 0 bases at V and 5 bases at J; junction bases unmatched: 5. The DNA for the CDR3 is TGCGCCAGCAGCTTGGGACTAGCGGGACAAAGAGATACGCAGTATTTT. This sequence encodes CASSLGLAGQRDTQYF.

The chain has TRBV6-5 and TRBJ1-4; D is undetermined. V lost 4 bases and J lost 8, with 14 bases in between. The length of the CDR3 is 14 residues. Germline CDR1 reads MNHEY; CDR2 reads SVGAGI. CDR3 region: CASSSSPNREKLFF. CDR3 sequence (DNA): TGTGCCAGCAGTTCTTCCCCTAATCGGGAAAAACTGTTTTTT.